This T cell receptor beta chain was identified in a study of shared clonotypes between healthy human individuals. Repertoires were generated with immunoSEQ multiplex PCR, while TCRdb's copy carries only in-frame clones and drops some. The sample yields roughly 550,000 clones, nearly 97% seen once. Germline-derived CDR1 and CDR2 are LNHDA and SQIVND (reference sequence). This CDR3 has 15 amino acids. V lost 5 bases to trimming and J lost 10 bases; unmatched junction nucleotides: 11. Terminally differentiated effector memory CD45RA+ cells were excluded by CCR7 positive selection of CD45RO-negative cells.

The chain has TRBV19 and TRBJ1-6; 7 bases match TRBD1. The material sequenced was naive CD8+ T cells sorted from blood. The sequence was collected from a woman aged 30 to 39 in good health. The chain's CDR3 is CASSSHAGGSSPLHF. As DNA, the CDR3 is TGTGCCAGTAGTTCTCACGCAGGGGGTTCCTCACCCCTCCACTTT.